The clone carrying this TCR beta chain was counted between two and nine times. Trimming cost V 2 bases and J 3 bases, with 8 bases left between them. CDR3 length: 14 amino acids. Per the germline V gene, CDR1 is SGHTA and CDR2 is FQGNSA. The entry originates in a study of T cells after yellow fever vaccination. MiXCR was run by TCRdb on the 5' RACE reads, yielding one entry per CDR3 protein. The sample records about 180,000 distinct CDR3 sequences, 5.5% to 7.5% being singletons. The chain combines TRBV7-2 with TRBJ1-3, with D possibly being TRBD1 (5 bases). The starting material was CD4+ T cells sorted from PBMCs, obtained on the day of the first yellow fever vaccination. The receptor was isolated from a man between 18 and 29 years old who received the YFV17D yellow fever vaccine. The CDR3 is CASSLRGDGNTIYF. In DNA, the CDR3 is TGTGCCAGCAGCTTAAGGGGTGATGGAAACACCATATATTTT.